The rows below give T cell receptor beta chains drawn from one sample of a study of shared clonotypes between healthy human individuals. Data came from immunoSEQ multiplex PCR; TCRdb stores just in-frame clones and leaves some out. The sample carries some 1,600,000 clones, 98% recorded once. The sample was naive CD4+ T cells sorted from blood. The receptors were gathered from a man aged 25 to 45 in good health. CDR3s include the opening cysteine and the closing phenylalanine or tryptophan. Fields, in order: J gene, V gene, D gene, clone size, CDR3 protein, CDR3 DNA. A D gene is named only where the DNA matches it firmly. The size entry is marked missing in some rows and otherwise reads once, few, many or a size class.

j_call: TRBJ1-4; v_call: TRBV9; d_call: -; clone_size: -; cdr3_aa: CASSVGLSANEKLFF; cdr3_nt: TGTGCCAGCAGCGTAGGTCTCTCAGCTAATGAAAAACTGTTTTTT
j_call: TRBJ2-7; v_call: TRBV10-3; d_call: -; clone_size: once; cdr3_aa: CAISEDGVHEQYF; cdr3_nt: TGTGCCATCAGTGAGGACGGGGTGCACGAGCAGTACTTC
j_call: TRBJ2-2; v_call: TRBV19; d_call: -; clone_size: -; cdr3_aa: CATGAGELFF; cdr3_nt: TGTGCAACCGGGGCCGGGGAGCTGTTTTTT
j_call: TRBJ1-3; v_call: TRBV9; d_call: -; clone_size: -; cdr3_aa: CASSSTKQGPVSGNTIYF; cdr3_nt: TGTGCCAGCAGCTCAACAAAACAGGGCCCAGTCTCTGGAAACACCATATATTTT
j_call: TRBJ2-1; v_call: TRBV10-2; d_call: -; clone_size: once; cdr3_aa: CASSLRGRAYNEQFF; cdr3_nt: TGCGCCAGCAGCCTTCGGGGTAGAGCCTACAATGAGCAGTTCTTC
j_call: TRBJ2-7; v_call: TRBV6-5; d_call: -; clone_size: -; cdr3_aa: CASSPGTAGPEQYF; cdr3_nt: TGTGCCAGCAGCCCCGGGACCGCTGGACCCGAGCAGTACTTC
j_call: TRBJ2-2; v_call: TRBV7-3; d_call: TRBD2; clone_size: -; cdr3_aa: CASSLSAGGGSGELFF; cdr3_nt: TGTGCCAGCAGCTTAAGTGCGGGAGGTGGATCCGGGGAGCTGTTTTTT
j_call: TRBJ1-5; v_call: TRBV7-9; d_call: -; clone_size: -; cdr3_aa: CASSPLNQPQHF; cdr3_nt: TGTGCCAGCAGCCCGTTGAACCAGCCCCAGCATTTT
j_call: TRBJ2-7; v_call: TRBV28; d_call: TRBD2; clone_size: -; cdr3_aa: CASRDGLAAYEQYF; cdr3_nt: TGTGCCAGCAGGGATGGACTAGCGGCTTACGAGCAGTACTTC
j_call: TRBJ2-7; v_call: TRBV11-2; d_call: TRBD1; clone_size: -; cdr3_aa: CASSRTGGVGAGIYEQYF; cdr3_nt: TGTGCCAGCAGCCGGACAGGGGGCGTAGGGGCGGGTATTTACGAGCAGTACTTC
j_call: TRBJ2-2; v_call: TRBV9; d_call: TRBD2; clone_size: -; cdr3_aa: CASSLVGGLAGGSGGELFF; cdr3_nt: TGTGCCAGCAGCCTCGTAGGTGGGCTGGCGGGAGGAAGTGGCGGGGAGCTGTTTTTT
j_call: TRBJ2-6; v_call: TRBV5-1; d_call: TRBD1; clone_size: once; cdr3_aa: CASSNTGQGQPGANVLTF; cdr3_nt: TGCGCCAGCAGCAACACCGGACAGGGGCAACCTGGGGCCAACGTCCTGACTTTC
j_call: TRBJ1-2; v_call: TRBV28; d_call: -; clone_size: -; cdr3_aa: CASSLSHNYGYTF; cdr3_nt: TGTGCCAGCAGTTTAAGCCATAACTATGGCTACACCTTC
j_call: TRBJ2-3; v_call: TRBV11-2; d_call: -; clone_size: -; cdr3_aa: CASSLGRDTDTQYF; cdr3_nt: TGTGCCAGCAGCTTAGGTAGGGACACAGATACGCAGTATTTT
j_call: TRBJ2-7; v_call: TRBV27; d_call: -; clone_size: once; cdr3_aa: CASSRDYRGTPRPYEQYF; cdr3_nt: TGTGCCAGCAGTCGCGATTACCGTGGTACCCCACGCCCCTACGAGCAGTACTTC
j_call: TRBJ1-1; v_call: TRBV28; d_call: -; clone_size: -; cdr3_aa: CASKTSTEAFF; cdr3_nt: TGTGCCAGCAAAACCAGCACTGAAGCTTTCTTT